The 4 T cell receptor beta chains presented below share a single source sample, sequenced in a study of vaccination effects on CD4 cells after COVID-19. The protocol was immunoSEQ multiplex PCR, while the TCRdb copy is restricted to in-frame clones and leaves out a portion. This sample has roughly 50,000 clones, with 79% found just once. These receptors' antigens are unknown. Ahead of sequencing, the ViraFEST assay grew antigen-specific CD4+ T cells using viral peptide pools. A roughly 10-day culture period preceded the isolation of CD4+ T cells. All vaccine recipients tested negative for nucleocapsid antibodies and had never contracted SARS-CoV-2 infection. Source: CD4+ T cells from PBMCs cultured with HCoV-OC43 spike peptides, taken before COVID-19 vaccination. This sample's subset: HCoV-OC43 spike overlapping peptide pool stimulation. These TCRs come from a human donor who received a COVID-19 vaccine.

This chain joins TRBV9 and TRBJ2-2; TRBD1 aligns across 7 bases. Germline values: CDR1 SGDLS, CDR2 YYNGEE. This CDR3 comprises 15 residues. V was pared by 4 bases and J by 2 bases, with 5 bases of the junction left unmatched. In nucleotides, the CDR3 is TGTGCCAGCAGCCCCGGGACAGCCAACACCGGGGAGCTGTTTTTT. It is translated as CASSPGTANTGELFF. The full variable domain, with the rest looked up from reference TRBV9 and TRBJ2-2, is DSGVTQTPKHLITATGQRVTLRCSPRSGDLSVYWYQQSLDQGLQFLIQYYNGEERAKGNILERFSAQQFPDLHSELNLSSLELGDSALYFCASSPGTANTGELFFGEGSRLTVL.

This clone was counted only a few times. V is TRBV7-9 and J is TRBJ1-1; 7 nucleotides line up with TRBD1. In germline, CDR1 is SEHNR, CDR2 FQNEAQ (reference sequence). The CDR3 covers 14 residues. Trimming cost V 4 bases and J 2 bases; bases outside gene matches: 4. CDR3 sequence (DNA): TGTGCCAGCAGCTCGGGACAGCATAACACTGAAGCTTTCTTT. As protein: CASSSGQHNTEAFF.

V and J are TRBV7-2 and TRBJ1-1, with D tentatively TRBD1 (5 bases). The CDR3 runs 14 residues. Germline V gene sequence: CDR1 SGHTA, CDR2 FQGNSA. V dropped 1 base and J dropped 0 bases, with 6 bases sitting between them. This CDR3 is CASSLGQLNTEAFF. CDR3 in DNA: TGTGCCAGCAGCTTAGGACAGCTGAACACTGAAGCTTTCTTT.

J is TRBJ2-7 and V is TRBV12-5; D unclear. CDR3 length: 12 amino acids. V lost 7 bases and J 4 bases, leaving 11 bases between the germline ends. CDR1 is LGHNT, CDR2 FRNRAP, per germline. The CDR3 coding sequence is TGTGCTAGTGCCTTTAGCCTGTACGAGCAGTACGTC. This sequence encodes CASAFSLYEQYV.